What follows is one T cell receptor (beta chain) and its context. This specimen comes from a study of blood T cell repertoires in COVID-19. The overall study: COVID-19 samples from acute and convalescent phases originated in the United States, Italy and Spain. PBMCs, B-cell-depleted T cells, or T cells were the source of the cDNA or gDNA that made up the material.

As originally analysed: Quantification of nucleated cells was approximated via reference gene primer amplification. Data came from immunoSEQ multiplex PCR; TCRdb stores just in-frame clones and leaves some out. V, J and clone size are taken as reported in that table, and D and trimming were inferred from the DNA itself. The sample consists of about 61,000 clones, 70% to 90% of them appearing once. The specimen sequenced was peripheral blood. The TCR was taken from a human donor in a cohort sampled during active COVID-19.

This CDR3 reads CASSFSERDKEQFF. Written as DNA, the CDR3 is TGTGCCAGCAGCTTCTCGGAGCGGGATAAAGAGCAGTTCTTC. The chain joins TRBV7-2 to TRBJ2-1; 7 bases line up with TRBD2. The germline CDR1 and CDR2 sequences are SGHTA and FQGNSA. The ends lost 3 bases at V and 10 bases at J; junction bases unmatched: 9. The CDR3 has 14 residues.